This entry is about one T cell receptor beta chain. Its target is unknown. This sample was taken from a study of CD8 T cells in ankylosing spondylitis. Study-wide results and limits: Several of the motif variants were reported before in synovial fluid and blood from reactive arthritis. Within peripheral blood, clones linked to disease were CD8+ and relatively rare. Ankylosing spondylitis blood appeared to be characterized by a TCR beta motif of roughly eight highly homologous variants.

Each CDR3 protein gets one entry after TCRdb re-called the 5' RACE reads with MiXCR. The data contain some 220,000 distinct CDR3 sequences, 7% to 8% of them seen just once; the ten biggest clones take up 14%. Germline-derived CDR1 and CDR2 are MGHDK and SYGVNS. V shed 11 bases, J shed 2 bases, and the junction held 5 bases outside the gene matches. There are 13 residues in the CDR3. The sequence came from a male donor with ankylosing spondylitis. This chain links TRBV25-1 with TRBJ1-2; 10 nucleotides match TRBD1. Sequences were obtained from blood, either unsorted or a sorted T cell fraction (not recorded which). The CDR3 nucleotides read TGTGCCGGCGACAGGGGGCGAAACTATGGCTACACCTTC. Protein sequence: CAGDRGRNYGYTF.